This TCR beta chain is drawn from a study of regulatory T cells in long-lasting Graves disease (dated by TCRdb to about 2021). As for the study more broadly: Persistent Graves' disease was defined as persistently positive TSH receptor autoantibodies together with antithyroid drug treatment for over 5 years. Peripheral blood TCR sequencing and RNA sequencing compared persistent Graves' disease patients with newly diagnosed Graves' disease patients. The study took place in China and was registered as a clinical trial. In the clinical cohort, patients with persistent Graves' disease had used antithyroid drugs for an average of about 10.3 years. TCR sequencing covered some 13 persistent and roughly 20 newly diagnosed Graves' disease patients, approximately 33 samples in total. On the study overall, not on this receptor specifically: Persistent disease showed preferential use of TRBV28, TRBJ1-2 and TRBJ2-5, whereas newly diagnosed disease favored TRBV20-1 and TRBJ2-1. The study examined only peripheral blood because the primary lesion, thyroid tissue, could not be accessed. The small sample size was acknowledged by the authors as a limitation that may reduce accuracy. Persistent Graves' disease patients showed lower TCR Shannon entropy and fewer highly expanded clones than newly diagnosed patients, suggesting clonal expansion. Only the TCR beta chain was sequenced and analyzed. More public clonotypes were shared among persistent patients (around 2,600) than among newly diagnosed patients (966).

About this clonotype itself: What antigen it recognizes has not been identified. Base qualities are missing; no much larger clone stands one base away.

Libraries were made using multiplex PCR. The instrument given in TCRdb is Illumina HiSeq 4000. TCR beta libraries were built with iRepertoire HTBI primers and Arm-PCR amplification of CDR3 regions. Before sequencing, the PCR products went through gel purification. From the authors' description of their analysis: Gene usage analysis of CDR3 amino acid clonotypes relied on the roughly 58 TRBV and 14 TRBJ segments identified across samples. COPE and FqMerger were used to merge filtered high-quality paired reads into contigs. BLAST was used to align contigs to the IMGT TRBV, TRBD and TRBJ reference genes, and CDR3 was defined following IMGT. Clonotypes above 0.1% frequency were classified as highly expanded clones. Shannon entropy served as the measure of repertoire diversity, while the Gini coefficient captured V-J evenness. A clonotype was considered public if more than one individual shared it. TCRdb reanalyzed the raw reads on its own, using fastp at Q25 for trimming and MiXCR for clone calling, and kept in-frame beta chains. CDR3 protein sequences are deduplicated, and each keeps its most common genes and DNA. The V and J calls were not made by the authors but by TCRdb's processing. This sample comprises approximately 470,000 distinct CDR3 sequences, less than 25% of them detected only once. The ten top clones hold 7.8% of the sample.

The intended sense of this specimen's time point label: persistent/refractory GD, antithyroid drugs over 5 years with positive TRAb. For both TCR sequencing and RNA sequencing, RNA was extracted from PBMCs in TRIzol. The diagnosis of Graves' disease followed American Thyroid Association guidelines. Patients were recruited from an endocrinology department in Xi'an, China. Each patient gave around 9.2 milliliters of peripheral blood, collected in an EDTA anticoagulant tube. Ficoll Paque Plus density gradient separation was used to isolate PBMCs, and no further T cell sorting was performed. An Agilent 2100 Bioanalyzer and agarose gel were used to check RNA quality, and a NanoDrop 2000 was used to measure RNA concentration. From V the trimming removes 4 bases and from J it removes 0 bases, while the gene matches leave 5 bases of the junction unaccounted for. Reading from cysteine to phenylalanine, the CDR3 counts 17 amino acids. Just CDR3 DNA is preserved here, 51 bases in frame from base 1.

The rearranged chain carries TRBV12-3 or TRBV12-4 and TRBJ2-6; 8 bases in between match TRBD1. The input for sequencing was peripheral blood mononuclear cells (PBMCs), taken when the disease was refractory, from a patient treated with antithyroid drugs. This sequence originates from a female donor with Graves disease. The CDR3 amino acid sequence is: CASSWQGANSGANVLTF. Here is the DNA: TGTGCCAGCAGTTGGCAGGGGGCCAACTCTGGGGCCAACGTCCTGACTTTC.